This TCR beta chain was captured in a study of OX40 agonist ivuxolimab in advanced cancers. Across the study: Prior anti-PD-1, anti-PD-L1 or anti-CTLA-4 therapy did not bar entry, and approximately 43% had some.

V was shortened by 4 bases and J by 5 bases, with 15 bases between the two germline ends. This CDR3 region has 14 residues. CDR1 MNHEY and CDR2 SMNVEV come from the germline V gene (reference sequence). Measured with immunoSEQ multiplex PCR; TCRdb has only the in-frame clones, and not every one. The sample includes over 55,000 clones, roughly nine tenths seen only once; the top ten take roughly 3.8%. The clonotype originates from an adult with an advanced solid tumor such as melanoma, head and neck, liver or kidney cancer. The sample was CD4+ or CD8+ T cells sorted from blood, taken in a trial of the OX40 agonist ivuxolimab. V usage is TRBV27 and J usage is TRBJ2-7; weak D call: TRBD2 (6 bases). CDR3 loop: CASSYSGLWDEQYF. For the CDR3, the DNA is TGTGCCAGCAGTTACTCGGGACTGTGGGACGAGCAGTACTTC.